A single sample gave rise to the 24 T cell receptor beta chains below, sequenced in a study of cytomegalovirus exposure and HLA in healthy donors. The PCR used 60 Vbeta and 13 Jbeta primers. TCRdb keeps only in-frame clones here, not all; method: immunoSEQ multiplex PCR. Its table records about 110,000 clones. Specimen: PBMCs. All receptors come from a man aged 35 to 55 in good health and CMV-seropositive.

This chain connects TRBV20-1 to TRBJ2-7; D is perhaps TRBD1 (5 bases). Trimming removed 5 bases from V and 6 bases from J, with 11 bases in between. The germline V gene encodes CDR1 DFQATT and CDR2 SNEGSKA (reference sequence). The CDR3 is 11 residues long. The CDR3 nucleotides are TGCAGTGCTGACAGATTGGGCGAGCAGTACTTC. Translated: CSADRLGEQYF.

The chain couples TRBV29-1 to TRBJ1-5; D gene ambiguous. With 5 bases removed from V and 4 bases from J, the gap between germline ends came to 12 bases. Germline V gene lookup returns CDR1 SQVTM and CDR2 ANQGSEA. The CDR3 runs to 13 residues. For the CDR3, the DNA is TGCAGCGTTACAGTGGGAGCTAATCAGCCCCAGCATTTT. It specifies CSVTVGANQPQHF. The variable domain in full, completed from reference TRBV29-1 and TRBJ1-5, reads SAVISQKPSRDICQRGTSLTIQCQVDSQVTMMFWYRQQPGQSLTLIATANQGSEATYESGFVIDKFPISRPNLTFSTLTVSNMSPEDSSIYLCSVTVGANQPQHFGDGTRLSIL.

This chain uses TRBV6-5 with TRBJ2-3, with 7 positions matching TRBD1. Per germline, CDR1 MNHEY and CDR2 SVGAGI. The CDR3 runs 12 residues. The V segment lost 5 bases and the J segment 9 bases; nucleotides outside the gene matches: 5. The CDR3 DNA reads TGTGCCAGCAGTGTACAGGGGCAAACGCAGTATTTT. It encodes CASSVQGQTQYF.

J is TRBJ2-3 and V is TRBV7-3; the match to TRBD2 covers 12 bases. The junction had 3 bases not matched to a gene; V was cut back by 5 bases and J by 0 bases. This CDR3 comprises 16 residues. The germline V gene has CDR1 SGHTA and CDR2 FQGTGA. CDR3: CASSPGLAGSTDTQYF. In nucleotides, the CDR3 is TGTGCCAGCAGCCCGGGACTAGCGGGTAGCACAGATACGCAGTATTTT.

The gene calls are TRBV9 and TRBJ2-7; 11 bases map to TRBD1. Germline V CDR1 and CDR2: SGDLS, YYNGEE. This CDR3 spans 13 amino acids. The junction had 4 bases not matched to a gene; V was cut back by 4 bases and J by 7 bases. CDR3 nucleotides: TGTGCCAGCAGCAGGACAGGGGGCCAGGAGCAGTACTTC. Its protein product is CASSRTGGQEQYF.

CDR3 loop: CASSDSGTGGKYEQYF. CDR3 coding DNA: TGTGCCAGCAGTGATTCCGGGACAGGGGGCAAATACGAGCAGTACTTC. This chain links TRBV6-1 with TRBJ2-7; the match to TRBD1 covers 12 bases. The trim removed 3 bases at V and 4 bases at J, leaving 7 bases unmatched. The V gene's germline CDR1 is MNHNS and CDR2 SASEGT. This CDR3 comprises 16 residues.

The gene calls are TRBV28 and TRBJ2-7, with 8 bases matching TRBD1. With V trimmed by 6 bases and J by 6 bases, 4 bases remained unmatched. CDR1 is MDHEN, CDR2 SYDVKM, per germline. This CDR3 region has 12 residues. The CDR3 DNA reads TGTGCCAGCAGAGAGGACAGGGCCGAGCAGTACTTC. Protein: CASREDRAEQYF.

The rearrangement uses TRBV6-1 and TRBJ2-1; the D gene is possibly TRBD2 (6 bases). V dropped 4 bases and J dropped 7 bases, with 11 bases sitting between them. The CDR3 length is 13 residues. The germline gives CDR1 MNHNS, CDR2 SASEGT. CDR3 bases: TGTGCCAGCAGTGCCATCGGAGGGAATGAGCAGTTCTTC. Encoded protein: CASSAIGGNEQFF.

V and J are TRBV7-9 and TRBJ2-7; 8 positions agree with TRBD1. V lost 5 bases and J lost 3; bases outside the gene matches: 6. The CDR3 is made up of 14 amino acids. Germline-derived CDR1 and CDR2 are SEHNR and FQNEAQ (reference sequence). The CDR3 DNA reads TGTGCCAGCAGCGGGTTAACAGGGGGCTACGAGCAGTACTTC. It is translated as CASSGLTGGYEQYF. The full variable domain, in which reference TRBV7-9 and TRBJ2-7 provide the parts outside the CDR3, is DTGVSQNPRHKITKRGQNVTFRCDPISEHNRLYWYRQTLGQGPEFLTYFQNEAQLEKSRLLSDRFSAERPKGSFSTLEIQRTEQGDSAMYLCASSGLTGGYEQYFGPGTRLTVT.

J is TRBJ1-1 and V is TRBV2; TRBD1 is a possible D gene (5 bases). This CDR3 has 13 residues. CDR1 is SNHLY and CDR2 is FYNNEI in the germline V gene. The V gene lost 7 bases and the J gene lost 3 bases, with 12 bases spanning the gap. In nucleotides, the CDR3 is TGTGCCAGCACCGTCCGGGGGGACACTGAAGCTTTCTTT. Translating it yields CASTVRGDTEAFF.

The chain couples TRBV5-6 to TRBJ1-5; 7 bases agree with TRBD1. After removal of 7 bases from V and 3 bases from J, the junction contained 10 bases not matched to a gene. The CDR3 loop spans 15 amino acids. CDR1 SGHDT and CDR2 YYEEEE come from the germline V gene. This CDR3 is CASGRQGGFNQPQHF. CDR3 in DNA: TGTGCCAGCGGTCGACAGGGCGGATTCAATCAGCCCCAGCATTTT.

V is TRBV5-1 and J is TRBJ2-5; 9 bases fit TRBD1. The J call is uncertain, as TRBJ2-7 better fits the DNA end. The CDR3 is 16 residues long. Germline CDR1 is SGHRS and CDR2 is YFSETQ. CDR3 residues: CASSLGRTGVSYEQYF. For the CDR3, the DNA is TGCGCCAGCAGCTTGGGCCGGACAGGGGTGTCCTACGAGCAGTACTTC.

The chain has TRBV5-6 and TRBJ2-7; 12 nucleotides match TRBD2. The CDR3 length is 16 residues. Germline V lookup: CDR1 SGHDT, CDR2 YYEEEE. The V segment lost 3 bases and the J segment 4 bases; nucleotides outside the gene matches: 8. In nucleotides, the CDR3 is TGTGCCAGCAGCTCAGACGGACTAGCGGGATATTACGAGCAGTACTTC. Encoded protein: CASSSDGLAGYYEQYF.

This chain's CDR3 is CASSLLNTGELFF. The CDR3 bases are TGTGCCAGCAGCCTCTTGAACACCGGGGAGCTGTTTTTT. The chain couples TRBV14 to TRBJ2-2, with no clear D. V lost 4 bases and J lost 1, with 4 bases in between. The CDR3 loop spans 13 amino acids. Germline V gene sequence: CDR1 SGHDN, CDR2 FVKESK. Variable domain in full (rest from reference TRBV14 and TRBJ2-2): EAGVTQFPSHSVIEKGQTVTLRCDPISGHDNLYWYRRVMGKEIKFLLHFVKESKQDESGMPNNRFLAERTGGTYSTLKVQPAELEDSGVYFCASSLLNTGELFFGEGSRLTVL.

The chain combines TRBV6-5 with TRBJ2-7, with 7 bases that match TRBD2. The V gene end was trimmed by 6 bases and the J gene end by 0 bases; junction bases not matched to a gene: 8. CDR1 is MNHEY and CDR2 is SVGAGI in the germline V gene. The CDR3 is 15 residues long. Here the CDR3 reads CASRLTGTTSYEQYF. The DNA for the CDR3 is TGTGCCAGCAGGCTAACCGGGACTACCTCCTACGAGCAGTACTTC.

The genes are TRBV27 and TRBJ1-1, with TRBD1 matching over 11 bases. The CDR3 length is 13 residues. Germline lookup yields CDR1 MNHEY and CDR2 SMNVEV (reference sequence). V lost 8 bases to trimming and J lost 4 bases; unmatched junction nucleotides: 3. The CDR3, as DNA: TGTGCCAGCGGACAGGGGGCGCGCACTGAAGCTTTCTTT. Its protein product is CASGQGARTEAFF.

The chain has TRBV10-3 and TRBJ2-6, with a possible D match to TRBD2 (6 bases). Germline assignment: CDR1 ENHRY and CDR2 SYGVKD. V lost 3 bases, J lost 2 bases, and 8 bases lay in between. There are 15 residues in the CDR3. The CDR3 DNA sequence: TGTGCCATCAGTGAAAGGGAGGCTGGGGCCAACGTCCTGACTTTC. Translation: CAISEREAGANVLTF.

The chain couples TRBV19 to TRBJ1-3; TRBD1 agrees at 7 bases. Germline assignment: CDR1 LNHDA and CDR2 SQIVND (reference sequence). V gave up 2 bases and J gave up 7 bases; unmatched junction bases: 8. This CDR3 is 15 amino acids long. The CDR3 loop is CASSIRAGGTNTIYF. In nucleotides, the CDR3 is TGTGCCAGTAGTATAAGGGCAGGGGGTACGAACACCATATATTTT.

The chain joins TRBV5-6 to TRBJ1-4; TRBD1 agrees at 9 bases. Germline lookup yields CDR1 SGHDT and CDR2 YYEEEE. The CDR3 contains 17 residues. The ends lost 4 bases at V and 5 bases at J; junction bases unmatched: 12. The DNA for the CDR3 is TGTGCCAGCAGCCGAACAGGGGGCGGTGGGATGAATGAAAAACTGTTTTTT. It is translated as CASSRTGGGGMNEKLFF.

J is TRBJ1-1 and V is TRBV28; D remains ambiguous. The CDR3 has 13 residues. Germline V lookup: CDR1 MDHEN, CDR2 SYDVKM. The ends were cut back, 3 bases at V and 0 bases at J, with 5 bases in the middle. The CDR3 nucleotides read TGTGCCAGCAGTTTTCAGGTGAACACTGAAGCTTTCTTT. Translating it yields CASSFQVNTEAFF.

The chain carries TRBV7-9 and TRBJ2-6; D not resolved. Per the germline V gene, CDR1 is SEHNR and CDR2 is FQNEAQ (reference sequence). The CDR3 sequence is 16 residues long. With 0 bases removed from V and 6 bases from J, the gap between germline ends came to 12 bases. CDR3 in amino acids: CASSLAFSELANVLTF. The CDR3 DNA follows: TGTGCCAGCAGCTTAGCGTTTTCGGAGTTGGCCAACGTCCTGACTTTC.

The chain carries TRBV30 and TRBJ2-7; 9 bases fit TRBD2. The germline V gene has CDR1 GTSNPN and CDR2 SVGIG (reference sequence). The CDR3 totals 15 residues. Trimming at V came to 0 bases and at J to 1 base, leaving 4 bases not matched to a gene. CDR3 sequence: CAWSVASGVSYEQYF. The CDR3 DNA is TGTGCCTGGAGTGTAGCTAGCGGGGTTTCCTACGAGCAGTACTTC.

CDR3 in DNA: TGCAGCACCGACGGCGGGGAGACCCAGTACTTC. Translated, it gives CSTDGGETQYF. The chain joins TRBV29-1 to TRBJ2-5; D may be TRBD2 (5 bases). This CDR3 is 11 amino acids long. Germline values: CDR1 SQVTM, CDR2 ANQGSEA. Deletions cut 8 bases from V and 5 bases from J, with 12 bases between.

This rearrangement joins TRBV4-1 to TRBJ2-3; 9 bases map to TRBD1. From germline, CDR1 is MGHRA and CDR2 YSYEKL. The V and J ends lost 6 bases and 2 bases, in that order; junction bases with no gene match: 3. The CDR3 length is 14 residues. The CDR3: CASRGTGPTDTQYF. For the CDR3, the DNA is TGCGCCAGCAGAGGGACAGGGCCCACAGATACGCAGTATTTT.